This T cell receptor beta chain derives from a study of T cells in tuberculosis. Study information: Sequenced TCRs come from CD1B-GMM tetramer-binding T cells. Findings of the study overall: GEM motif frequencies gave 70% accuracy; the GMM repertoire gave approximately 90%.

Sequencing was performed with immunoSEQ multiplex PCR; in TCRdb, only in-frame clones are kept and a portion is missing. The sample includes 45,000 or so clones, more than 90% of them seen just once. CDR3 length: 14 amino acids. Trimming shortened V by 5 bases and J by 4 bases, and 12 bases separated the two germline ends. Germline V CDR1 and CDR2: PRHDT, FYEKMQ (reference sequence). On this clone itself: Its antigen is unknown.

Adolescents were screened for latent TB by skin test and IGRA. Sequenced input: PBMCs. The clonotype comes from a donor aged 10 to 29 with latent tuberculosis or without tuberculosis infection. The chain carries TRBV13 and TRBJ2-1, with D hard to call. The CDR3 sequence is CASSVKNRYNEQFF. The CDR3, as DNA: TGTGCCAGCAGCGTCAAAAACCGGTACAATGAGCAGTTCTTC.